The rows below give T cell receptor beta chains drawn from one sample of a study of blood T cell repertoires in COVID-19. TCRdb's copy holds only in-frame clones and misses some; the assay was immunoSEQ multiplex PCR. This sample has roughly 70,000 clones, with around nine tenths found just once. Specimen: peripheral blood. The receptors here all came from a human donor in a cohort sampled during active COVID-19. CDR3s leave out the opening cysteine and the closing phenylalanine or tryptophan.

>TRBV5-1|TRBJ2-3
ASSFNRGRDTQY
>TRBV11-2|TRBJ1-2
ASSVTQGYGYT
>TRBV10-3|TRBJ2-5
AISEVAGGQETQY
>TRBV6-1|TRBJ2-1
ASSERASGHNEQF
>TRBV5-6|TRBJ2-7
ASSRTGSEQY
>TRBV19|TRBJ2-7
ASTPGVIAGVVAYEQY
>TRBV5-1|TRBJ2-1
ASSLGTISAGEQF
>TRBV5-1|TRBJ1-2
ASSSGQENGYT
>TRBV5-1|TRBJ1-3
ASRPTALTGVSGNTIY
>TRBV5-5|TRBJ2-7
ASSWETGILSGEQY
>TRBV9|TRBJ2-3
ASSLEGTQY
>TRBV12-5|TRBJ2-1
ASGGLAGVGNEQF
>TRBV6-1|TRBJ1-5
ASSDRGANQPQH
>TRBV19|TRBJ2-1
ASRIIAGGSNNEQF
>TRBV29-1|TRBJ1-1
SVVGVRAF
>TRBV3-1/TRBV3-2|TRBJ2-7
ASSQAGGAYEQY
>TRBV10-2|TRBJ2-5
ASSEGSFQETQY
>TRBV7-2|TRBJ1-1
ASSAQVGLNTEAF
>TRBV7-9|TRBJ1-4
ATYSREKLF
>TRBV4-2|TRBJ2-6
ASSQVPGQGTGANVLT
>TRBV11-1|TRBJ2-1
ASSYRDRLLNEQF
>TRBV5-4|TRBJ1-2
ASSLGGIYGYT
>TRBV6-5|TRBJ1-4
ASRTGPTNEKLF
>TRBV7-7|TRBJ2-1
ASSPVVARASTYNEQF
>TRBV2|TRBJ2-1
AIGQTDTLSSYNEQF
>TRBV3-1/TRBV3-2|TRBJ2-7
ASSQVYSGYEQY
>TRBV5-1|TRBJ1-2
ASSLDLDSMYGYT
>TRBV19|TRBJ1-5
ASSIEGAGGNQPQH